This TCR beta chain was observed in a study of cytomegalovirus exposure and HLA in healthy donors. Study conclusions and caveats: Later analysis reportedly placed an Asian-associated ancestry cluster below the roughly 630-donor mean in N-insertions.

The CDR3 runs to 17 residues. The germline V gene has CDR1 SGHVS and CDR2 FQNEAQ. Trimming removed 5 bases at V and 4 bases at J, with 22 bases between. It was healthy bone marrow donors who served as donors. Both 60 Vbeta primers and 13 Jbeta primers went into the PCR. TCRdb keeps only in-frame clones here, not all; method: immunoSEQ multiplex PCR. The table lists roughly 88,000 clones, over 75% of them singletons. Regarding this clone: What it recognizes is unknown.

The sample was PBMCs. The chain has TRBV7-8 and TRBJ2-3, with D tentatively TRBD2 (7 bases). The sequence was collected from a man younger than 40 in good health and CMV-seropositive. The CDR3 sequence is CASSLRGGDEFPDTQYF. As DNA, the CDR3 is TGTGCCAGCAGCCTACGAGGGGGGGACGAATTCCCAGATACGCAGTATTTT.